This T cell receptor (beta chain) was recorded in a study of sequential checkpoint blockade in melanoma. At the level of the study: Both treatment sequences were followed by maintenance nivolumab.

The treatment here: randomized to nivolumab then ipilimumab (arm A) or the reverse (arm B). This table comes from immunoSEQ multiplex PCR, and its TCRdb copy is limited to in-frame clones, with some not included. This sample has 27,000 or so clones, with 70% to 80% found just once. This CDR3 spans 13 amino acids. Per germline, CDR1 SGDLS and CDR2 YYNGEE. Trimming removed 0 bases at V and 1 base at J, with 5 bases between. The V gene is TRBV9, the J gene TRBJ2-7, with a weak D call TRBD1 (5 bases). The clonotype originates from a human donor with melanoma. The sequencing used CD8+ T cells sorted from blood (inferred from file names), collected from a patient given nivolumab and ipilimumab in sequence. The CDR3 here is CASSVEGSYEQYF. DNA for the CDR3: TGTGCCAGCAGCGTAGAGGGGTCCTACGAGCAGTACTTC.